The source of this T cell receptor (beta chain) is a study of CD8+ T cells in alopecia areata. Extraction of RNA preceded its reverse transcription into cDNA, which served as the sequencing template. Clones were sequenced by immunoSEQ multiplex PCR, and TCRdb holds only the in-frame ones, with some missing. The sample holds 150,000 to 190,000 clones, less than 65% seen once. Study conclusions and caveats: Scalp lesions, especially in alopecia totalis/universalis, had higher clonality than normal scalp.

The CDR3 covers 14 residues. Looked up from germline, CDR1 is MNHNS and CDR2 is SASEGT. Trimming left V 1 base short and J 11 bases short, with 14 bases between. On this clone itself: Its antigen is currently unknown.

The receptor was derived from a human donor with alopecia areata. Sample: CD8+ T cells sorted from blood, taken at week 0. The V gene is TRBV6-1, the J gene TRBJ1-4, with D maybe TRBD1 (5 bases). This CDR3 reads CASSEVAGSGKLFF. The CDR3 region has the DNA TGTGCCAGCAGTGAAGTGGCAGGATCAGGGAAACTGTTTTTT.